These T cell receptor beta chains were read from a single sample in a study of follicular helper T cells after annual influenza vaccination. Generated by immunoSEQ multiplex PCR, the TCRdb table keeps only in-frame clones and is missing some. The table shows 8,500 to 9,000 clones, with over 80% occurring only once. The specimen comprised CXCR5+ CD38- circulating T follicular helper cells from blood, sampled 7 days after influenza vaccination. Receptors originate from an adult who received the influenza vaccine. CDR3s include the opening cysteine and the closing phenylalanine or tryptophan. Each record gives: V gene, J gene, clone size, D gene, CDR3 DNA, CDR3 protein. A D gene is named only where the DNA matches it firmly. Clone size, where shown, is once, few, many, or a class for clones that have expanded.

V gene: TRBV18
J gene: TRBJ2-5
clone size: .
D gene: .
CDR3 DNA: TGTGCCAGCTCACCACATCCGGGCCCAGAGACCCAGTACTTC
CDR3 protein: CASSPHPGPETQYF

V gene: TRBV30
J gene: TRBJ2-6
clone size: .
D gene: TRBD1
CDR3 DNA: TGTGCCTGGGGACCAGGGGGACGCTCTGGGGCCAACGTCCTGACTTTC
CDR3 protein: CAWGPGGRSGANVLTF

V gene: TRBV4-3
J gene: TRBJ1-1
clone size: .
D gene: TRBD1
CDR3 DNA: TGCGCCAGCAGCCATGGCCAGGGGGCCACTGAAGCTTTCTTT
CDR3 protein: CASSHGQGATEAFF

V gene: TRBV7-2
J gene: TRBJ1-2
clone size: .
D gene: .
CDR3 DNA: TGTGCCAGCAGTCGGGGGGCTTCTAACTATGGCTACACCTTC
CDR3 protein: CASSRGASNYGYTF

V gene: TRBV28
J gene: TRBJ2-7
clone size: .
D gene: .
CDR3 DNA: TGTACCAGCAGTCCATTCTACGAGCAGTACTTC
CDR3 protein: CTSSPFYEQYF

V gene: TRBV6-1
J gene: TRBJ1-4
clone size: .
D gene: .
CDR3 DNA: TGTGCCAGCACCTTAACAGCAACTAATGAAAAACTGTTTTTT
CDR3 protein: CASTLTATNEKLFF

V gene: TRBV5-1
J gene: TRBJ2-5
clone size: .
D gene: .
CDR3 DNA: TGCGCCAGCAGCTGGACAACTCAAGAGACCCAGTACTTC
CDR3 protein: CASSWTTQETQYF

V gene: TRBV7-8
J gene: TRBJ1-6
clone size: .
D gene: .
CDR3 DNA: TGTGCCAGCAGTTGGGACTCACCCCTCCACTTT
CDR3 protein: CASSWDSPLHF

V gene: TRBV28
J gene: TRBJ1-2
clone size: .
D gene: .
CDR3 DNA: TGTGCCAGCACCTTAGGAGGCCTCCGCTATGGCTACACCTTC
CDR3 protein: CASTLGGLRYGYTF

V gene: TRBV7-2
J gene: TRBJ2-2
clone size: once
D gene: .
CDR3 DNA: TGTGCCAGCAGCCGGGACCCAAACACCGGGGAGCTGTTTTTT
CDR3 protein: CASSRDPNTGELFF

V gene: TRBV19
J gene: TRBJ2-6
clone size: .
D gene: .
CDR3 DNA: TGTGCCAGTAGTAGAGGGACGTCTAGCTCTGGGGCCAACGTCCTGACTTTC
CDR3 protein: CASSRGTSSSGANVLTF

V gene: TRBV7-6
J gene: TRBJ2-3
clone size: few
D gene: .
CDR3 DNA: TGTGCCAGCAGCCTGGGACTGACAGGCACAGATACGCAGTATTTT
CDR3 protein: CASSLGLTGTDTQYF

V gene: TRBV7-2
J gene: TRBJ2-5
clone size: once
D gene: .
CDR3 DNA: TGTGCCAGCGGGGGAGCGGAGGGTATAACCCAGTACTTC
CDR3 protein: CASGGAEGITQYF

V gene: TRBV18
J gene: TRBJ1-1
clone size: .
D gene: TRBD1
CDR3 DNA: TGTGCCAGCTCACCACGACAGGGGGATGAAGCTTTCTTT
CDR3 protein: CASSPRQGDEAFF

V gene: TRBV7-2
J gene: TRBJ2-7
clone size: .
D gene: .
CDR3 DNA: TGTGCCAGCAGCTTCGGTGGACAGAATACCTACGAGCAGTACTTC
CDR3 protein: CASSFGGQNTYEQYF

V gene: TRBV28
J gene: TRBJ2-1
clone size: .
D gene: TRBD2
CDR3 DNA: TGTGCCAGCAGTTTACGGGGCGGGGGGGCCCACTCCTACAATGAGCAGTTCTTC
CDR3 protein: CASSLRGGGAHSYNEQFF

V gene: TRBV18
J gene: TRBJ1-1
clone size: .
D gene: .
CDR3 DNA: TGTGCCAGCTCACCTGGGATTCGGAACACTGAAGCTTTCTTT
CDR3 protein: CASSPGIRNTEAFF

V gene: TRBV28
J gene: TRBJ1-2
clone size: .
D gene: .
CDR3 DNA: TGTGCCAGCTCCCAGGCGGGGGATGGCTACACCTTC
CDR3 protein: CASSQAGDGYTF

V gene: TRBV5-1
J gene: TRBJ2-3
clone size: .
D gene: .
CDR3 DNA: TGCGCCAGCAGCTCCCCCGCTAGCACAGATACGCAGTATTTT
CDR3 protein: CASSSPASTDTQYF

V gene: TRBV11-2
J gene: TRBJ2-1
clone size: .
D gene: TRBD2
CDR3 DNA: TGTGCCAGCAGCTTAGAGGCGACTAGCACCCCACCATTCTTC
CDR3 protein: CASSLEATSTPPFF

V gene: TRBV21-1
J gene: TRBJ1-2
clone size: .
D gene: .
CDR3 DNA: TGTGCCAGCAGTACCCGACACGGACAGGGAACTCCTAACTATGGCTACACCTTC
CDR3 protein: CASSTRHGQGTPNYGYTF

V gene: TRBV28
J gene: TRBJ1-6
clone size: .
D gene: .
CDR3 DNA: TGTGCCAGCACCGACACCTCGACAGGCTATAATTCACCCCTCCACTTT
CDR3 protein: CASTDTSTGYNSPLHF

V gene: TRBV5-6
J gene: TRBJ1-1
clone size: few
D gene: .
CDR3 DNA: TGTGCCAGCAGCCCCGGCCCGGCAACCACTGAAGCTTTCTTT
CDR3 protein: CASSPGPATTEAFF

V gene: TRBV7-2
J gene: TRBJ2-7
clone size: .
D gene: TRBD2
CDR3 DNA: TGTGCCAGCAGCTACCGGGAGGGGGGGTCCTACGAGCAGTACTTC
CDR3 protein: CASSYREGGSYEQYF

V gene: TRBV28
J gene: TRBJ1-5
clone size: .
D gene: .
CDR3 DNA: TGTGCCAGCAGTTTGAAGGTTTACTTTTACAATCAGCCCCAGCATTTT
CDR3 protein: CASSLKVYFYNQPQHF

V gene: TRBV6-6
J gene: TRBJ2-5
clone size: .
D gene: .
CDR3 DNA: TGTGCCAGCAGTTACAACCAAGAGACCCAGTACTTC
CDR3 protein: CASSYNQETQYF

V gene: TRBV6-5
J gene: TRBJ2-7
clone size: few
D gene: TRBD2
CDR3 DNA: TGTGCCAGCAGTCTTAGCGGGAGGGGCCACGAGCAGTACTTC
CDR3 protein: CASSLSGRGHEQYF

V gene: TRBV6-1
J gene: TRBJ1-2
clone size: .
D gene: TRBD1
CDR3 DNA: TGTGCCAGCAGTGAAACGGGGGACAGCTATGGCTACACCTTC
CDR3 protein: CASSETGDSYGYTF

V gene: TRBV11-3
J gene: TRBJ2-2
clone size: few
D gene: .
CDR3 DNA: TGTGCCAGCAGCGTAAATCAGGGAGCGGGGCTGTTTTTT
CDR3 protein: CASSVNQGAGLFF

V gene: TRBV9
J gene: TRBJ1-1
clone size: .
D gene: .
CDR3 DNA: TGTGCCAGCAGCGTCTCCCCCACCCTTGTGGGTGAAGCTTTCTTT
CDR3 protein: CASSVSPTLVGEAFF

V gene: TRBV19
J gene: TRBJ1-2
clone size: .
D gene: .
CDR3 DNA: TGTGCCAGTAGTATAGATCGGGGAGGAAACTATGGCTACACCTTC
CDR3 protein: CASSIDRGGNYGYTF

V gene: TRBV18
J gene: TRBJ2-7
clone size: .
D gene: TRBD1
CDR3 DNA: TGTGCCAGCTCACCACGCCAGGGGGTCTCCTACGAGCAGTACTTC
CDR3 protein: CASSPRQGVSYEQYF